The T cell receptor beta chain under discussion was sequenced for a study of PD-1 blockade in classical Hodgkin lymphoma. The study, taken as a whole, reports: Nothing has yet pinned down what causes the repertoire differences, possibly disease activity or prior therapy. Reports indicated that newly diagnosed patients had lower baseline TCR diversity than healthy donors did.

This clone was observed a few times. Its specificity is unknown. Germline-derived CDR1 and CDR2 are SNHLY and FYNNEI. The CDR3 loop spans 14 amino acids. Trimming stripped 3 bases from V and 4 bases from J, with 13 bases between. Time point of the sample: newly diagnosed, previously untreated cHL patient sample. Negative magnetic selection isolated CD4+ T cells from thawed PBMCs. The authors used newly diagnosed, untreated classical Hodgkin lymphoma PBMCs as comparison. Repertoires were generated with immunoSEQ multiplex PCR, while TCRdb's copy carries only in-frame clones and drops some. The sample includes about 23,000 clones, 89% of them seen just once.

The TCR was taken from a human donor with classical Hodgkin lymphoma. Sequenced material: CD4+ T cells from blood. V gene TRBV2 combines with J gene TRBJ2-7, with D maybe TRBD1 (6 bases). CDR3 protein: CASSDRGPWYEQYF. As DNA, the CDR3 is TGTGCCAGCAGTGACAGGGGACCTTGGTACGAGCAGTACTTC.